The source of this T cell receptor beta chain is a study of ipilimumab plus nivolumab after autologous stem cell transplantation. Across the whole study: The DLBCL cohort had primary refractory and relapsed disease, with 18-month progression-free survival of around 86% and 29%.

Germline V lookup: CDR1 SGDLS, CDR2 YYNGEE. V shed 0 bases and J shed 0 bases, with 13 bases lying between them. This CDR3 is built from 17 residues. TCRdb keeps only in-frame clones here, not all; method: immunoSEQ multiplex PCR. This table has about 17,000 clones, around four fifths appearing once. Ipilimumab, 1 mg/kg, started 14 to 28 days after autologous transplant. Dosing: nivolumab 3 mg/kg IV, weeks 1, 4, 7, 10, then every two weeks to week 26. The sequence was obtained from a male donor with diffuse large B-cell lymphoma. The specimen was PBMCs, collected in a trial of ipilimumab plus nivolumab as post-transplant consolidation. The chain joins TRBV9 to TRBJ1-3, with a weak D call TRBD1 (5 bases). The CDR3 region is CASSVDPLTASGNTIYF. CDR3 DNA: TGTGCCAGCAGCGTAGACCCCCTGACAGCCTCTGGAAACACCATATATTTT.